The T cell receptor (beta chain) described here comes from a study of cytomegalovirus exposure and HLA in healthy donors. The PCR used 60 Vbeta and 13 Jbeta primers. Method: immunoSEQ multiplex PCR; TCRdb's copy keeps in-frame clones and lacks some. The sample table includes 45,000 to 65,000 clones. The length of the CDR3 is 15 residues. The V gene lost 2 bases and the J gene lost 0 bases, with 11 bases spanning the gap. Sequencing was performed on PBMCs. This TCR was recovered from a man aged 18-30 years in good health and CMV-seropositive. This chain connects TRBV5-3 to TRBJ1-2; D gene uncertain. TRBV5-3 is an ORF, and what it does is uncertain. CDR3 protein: CARSFLNPTNYGYTF. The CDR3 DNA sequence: TGTGCCAGAAGCTTTCTAAACCCCACTAACTATGGCTACACCTTC.